Presented here are 21 T cell receptor beta chains from one specimen sequenced in a study of blood T cell repertoires in COVID-19. Some clones are missing from TCRdb's copy, which holds only in-frame ones; the method was immunoSEQ multiplex PCR. The top ten hold over 9% of the sample, which has over 75,000 clones, 70% to 85% seen once. Material for sequencing was peripheral blood. The source is a man in his 70s with acute or convalescent COVID-19.

CDR3 nucleotide sequence: TGTGCCAGTAGGACAGGACCCCACTCTGGAAACACCATATATTTT. This codes for CASRTGPHSGNTIYF. The genes are TRBV19 and TRBJ1-3; possibly TRBD1 for D (6 bases). The V end lost 6 bases, the J end lost 0 bases, and 12 bases lay between the germline ends. Germline CDR1 and CDR2: LNHDA and SQIVND (reference sequence). The CDR3 has 15 amino acids.

The chain employs TRBV5-4 and TRBJ1-2; tentatively, D is TRBD1 (5 bases). Germline V gene data show CDR1 as SGHNT and CDR2 as YYREEE (reference sequence). V was clipped by 3 bases and J by 5 bases, with 20 bases between them. The CDR3 has 16 residues. The CDR3 DNA reads as TGTGCCAGCAGCTGGGGGGGTGGAGGGCCCAATTATGGCTACACCTTC. Protein: CASSWGGGGPNYGYTF.

This chain links TRBV10-2 with TRBJ1-6, with D unresolved. V was trimmed by 6 bases and J by 8 bases, leaving 14 bases between them. The CDR3 has 14 residues. Germline CDR1 is WSHSY and CDR2 is SAAADI. The CDR3 loop reads CASRGGNSDSPLHF. DNA of the CDR3: TGCGCCAGCAGGGGAGGGAATAGCGATTCACCCCTCCACTTT.

This clone was detected only once. The chain recombines TRBV5-5 with TRBJ2-5, with 11 nucleotides matching TRBD1. The CDR3 is made up of 15 amino acids. In germline, CDR1 is SGHKS, CDR2 YYEKEE (reference sequence). V was pared by 4 bases and J by 4 bases, with 6 bases of the junction left unmatched. CDR3 coding DNA: TGTGCCAGCAGCCATGGACAGGGGGCCCGAGAGACCCAGTACTTC. Residues: CASSHGQGARETQYF.

On this clone itself: Other nucleotide sequences in the sample specify the same CDR3. The chain carries TRBV15 and TRBJ1-5; no clear D. Germline values: CDR1 LNHNV, CDR2 YYDKDF (reference sequence). The germline V and J ends were trimmed by 0 bases and 6 bases, with 6 bases remaining between them. This CDR3 region has 13 residues. CDR3 DNA: TGTGCCACCAGCAGAGATCCGGGTCAGCCCCAGCATTTT. Its translation is CATSRDPGQPQHF.

This clone has only one observation. The gene calls are TRBV5-1 and TRBJ1-1; D uncertain. V lost 1 base, J lost 4 bases, and 11 bases lay in between. The CDR3 length is 14 residues. The germline CDR1 and CDR2 sequences are SGHRS and YFSETQ. CDR3 sequence: CASSLTPSGTEAFF. The CDR3 DNA reads as TGCGCCAGCAGCTTGACGCCCTCGGGCACTGAAGCTTTCTTT.

The chain joins TRBV5-1 to TRBJ2-2, with D hard to call. Per germline, CDR1 SGHRS and CDR2 YFSETQ. V lost 2 bases to trimming and J lost 2 bases, with 4 bases between them. The CDR3 totals 13 residues. The CDR3 DNA is TGCGCCAGCAGCTTTTATAACACCGGGGAGCTGTTTTTT. This codes for CASSFYNTGELFF.

The CDR3 protein is CASWGRRGGYTF. The CDR3 coding sequence is TGTGCCAGCTGGGGCAGGAGGGGAGGCTACACCTTC. The chain recombines TRBV27 with TRBJ1-2; D is possibly TRBD1 (5 bases). Germline V CDR1 and CDR2: MNHEY, SMNVEV (reference sequence). The V end was cut by 8 bases, the J end by 8 bases, with 15 bases between. This CDR3 region has 12 residues.

The chain employs TRBV6-1 and TRBJ1-1, with TRBD1 identical over 10 bases. CDR1 and CDR2 (germline): MNHNS, SASEGT. V lost 2 bases to trimming and J lost 4 bases; unmatched junction nucleotides: 4. This CDR3 spans 15 amino acids. Here the CDR3 reads CASSEPRDRGTEAFF. The CDR3 coding sequence is TGTGCCAGCAGTGAACCCCGGGACAGGGGCACTGAAGCTTTCTTT.

J is TRBJ2-6 and V is TRBV4-2; weak D call: TRBD1 (5 bases). This CDR3 has 17 residues. V lost 0 bases and J 0 bases, leaving 9 bases between the germline ends. CDR1 is LGHNA and CDR2 is YNFKEQ in the germline V gene. Here the CDR3 reads CASSQDKDISGANVLTF. CDR3 nucleotide sequence: TGTGCCAGCAGCCAAGACAAGGACATCTCTGGGGCCAACGTCCTGACTTTC.

The genes are TRBV29-1 and TRBJ2-1; D call uncertain. The V gene's germline CDR1 is SQVTM and CDR2 ANQGSEA. Deletions cut 3 bases from V and 3 bases from J, with 9 bases between. CDR3 size: 13 residues. DNA of the CDR3: TGCAGCGTTGATTGGCGGAACTACAATGAGCAGTTCTTC. The encoded protein is CSVDWRNYNEQFF.

The gene calls are TRBV10-3 and TRBJ2-7; D might be TRBD1 (5 bases). Between the trimmed V and J ends, which lost 0 bases and 5 bases, there was a span of 14 bases. From germline, CDR1 is ENHRY and CDR2 SYGVKD. The CDR3 is 15 amino acids. The CDR3 sequence is CAISESRQRLDEQYF. CDR3 DNA sequence: TGTGCCATCAGTGAGTCGAGACAGAGATTAGACGAGCAGTACTTC.

This chain links TRBV13 with TRBJ2-1; 9 positions match TRBD1. The germline gives CDR1 PRHDT, CDR2 FYEKMQ (reference sequence). CDR3 size: 16 residues. With V trimmed by 5 bases and J by 1 base, 6 bases remained unmatched. The CDR3 sequence is CASSGRQGGSYNEQFF. In DNA, the CDR3 is TGTGCCAGCAGCGGGAGACAGGGGGGGTCCTACAATGAGCAGTTCTTC.

The CDR3 sequence: CASSIEKGQGGQPQHF. The CDR3 DNA is TGTGCCAGTAGTATAGAGAAGGGACAGGGGGGTCAGCCCCAGCATTTT. The rearrangement uses TRBV19 and TRBJ1-5, with 11 bases matching TRBD1. The CDR3 contains 16 residues. Germline CDR1 LNHDA, CDR2 SQIVND (reference sequence). Trimming removed 0 bases from V and 6 bases from J; junction bases left unmatched: 4. Complete variable domain (other parts from reference TRBV19 and TRBJ1-5): DGGITQSPKYLFRKEGQNVTLSCEQNLNHDAMYWYRQDPGQGLRLIYYSQIVNDFQKGDIAEGYSVSREKKESFPLTVTSAQKNPTAFYLCASSIEKGQGGQPQHFGDGTRLSIL.

J is TRBJ2-2 and V is TRBV27; weak D call: TRBD2 (6 bases). The ends were cut back, 1 base at V and 0 bases at J, with 6 bases in the middle. This CDR3 region has 15 residues. The germline V gene has CDR1 MNHEY and CDR2 SMNVEV (reference sequence). CDR3 nucleotides: TGTGCCAGCAGTTTATGGGGGGCGAACACCGGGGAGCTGTTTTTT. It is translated as CASSLWGANTGELFF.

The chain combines TRBV4-1 with TRBJ2-2; D perhaps matches TRBD2 (6 bases). Trimming stripped 0 bases from V and 2 bases from J, with 13 bases between. The CDR3 has 17 amino acids. Germline loops: CDR1 MGHRA, CDR2 YSYEKL. In DNA, the CDR3 is TGCGCCAGCAGCCAAGATGAGGCGGGGATTAACACCGGGGAGCTGTTTTTT. This translates into CASSQDEAGINTGELFF.

The rearrangement joins TRBV24-1 to TRBJ2-1, with 11 bases lining up with TRBD1. CDR1 is KGHDR, CDR2 SFDVKD, per germline. Trimming removed 2 bases from V and 7 bases from J; junction bases left unmatched: 12. This CDR3 has 18 residues. The CDR3 DNA is TGTGCCACCAGTGATTGGGGCACCGGGGACAGGGGGGATAATGAGCAGTTCTTC. Protein: CATSDWGTGDRGDNEQFF.

This clone was seen a handful of times. This chain connects TRBV6-1 to TRBJ1-5; D possibly corresponds to TRBD1 (6 bases). Germline V CDR1 and CDR2: MNHNS, SASEGT. The CDR3 length is 13 residues. The V end lost 6 bases, the J end lost 7 bases, and 13 bases lay between the germline ends. The CDR3, as DNA: TGTGCCAGCAGCCTACAGGGTGGGCAGCCCCAGCATTTT. Amino acid sequence: CASSLQGGQPQHF.

V gene TRBV4-1 combines with J gene TRBJ2-1, with D unclear. The V end was cut by 0 bases, the J end by 8 bases, with 5 bases between. This CDR3 region has 12 residues. Germline loops: CDR1 MGHRA, CDR2 YSYEKL. The CDR3 sequence: CASSQDGDEQFF. Written as DNA, the CDR3 is TGCGCCAGCAGCCAAGATGGAGATGAGCAGTTCTTC.

V gene TRBV6-5 combines with J gene TRBJ2-7, with 11 positions matching TRBD1. Losses at the gene ends were 4 bases for V and 3 bases for J; bases not matched to a gene: 2. CDR1 MNHEY and CDR2 SVGAGI come from the germline V gene. The CDR3 has 14 amino acids. Here the CDR3 reads CASSWGTGGYEQYF. CDR3 DNA: TGTGCCAGCAGTTGGGGGACAGGGGGCTACGAGCAGTACTTC.

The rearrangement joins TRBV11-2 to TRBJ1-5; D uncertain. The CDR3 runs to 13 residues. Germline CDR1 reads SGHAT; CDR2 reads FQNNGV. V was pared by 0 bases and J by 4 bases, with 4 bases between. The CDR3 protein is CASSLDINQPQHF. The CDR3 DNA follows: TGTGCCAGCAGCTTAGATATAAATCAGCCCCAGCATTTT.